A single sample is the source of the 10 T cell receptor beta chains below, sequenced in a study of Tregs in tolerant kidney transplant recipients. TCRdb keeps only in-frame clones here, not all; method: immunoSEQ multiplex PCR. The data show about 46,000 clones, about 90% seen once. The material sequenced was Tregs from blood. The receptor set was obtained from a human donor in good health.

A remark on this clone: Germline and junction disagree at one end, which may indicate a read error. Other DNA sequences in this sample translate to the same CDR3. The rearrangement uses TRBV4-1 and TRBJ2-3; D not resolved. The CDR3 sequence is 16 residues long. Germline CDR1 MGHRA, CDR2 YSYEKL. DNA of the CDR3: TGTGCCAGCAGCCAAGTTTACGGTTCATACACAGATACGCAGTATTTT. The encoded protein is CASSQVYGSYTDTQYF.

The rearrangement joins TRBV7-8 to TRBJ1-1, with a possible D match to TRBD1 (6 bases). This CDR3 has 18 amino acids. In germline, CDR1 is SGHVS, CDR2 FQNEAQ. Trimming removed 2 bases at V and 3 bases at J, with 22 bases between. CDR3 DNA: TGTGCCAGCAGCTTAATGACGGTCCCAGGGGCTTCCCACACTGAAGCTTTCTTT. Translating it yields CASSLMTVPGASHTEAFF.

The CDR3 DNA follows: TGTGCCAGCAGCTTAACCGGGCCCCGGGGAGGCTACACCTTC. Translated, it gives CASSLTGPRGGYTF. J is TRBJ1-2 and V is TRBV11-1; D not certain. This CDR3 is built from 14 residues. The germline CDR1 and CDR2 sequences are SGHAT and FQDESV (reference sequence). V gave up 2 bases and J gave up 8 bases, with 15 bases separating them. Full variable domain (outside the CDR3, taken from reference TRBV11-1 and TRBJ1-2): EAEVAQSPRYKITEKSQAVAFWCDPISGHATLYWYRQILGQGPELLVQFQDESVVDDSQLPKDRFSAERLKGVDSTLKIQPAELGDSAMYLCASSLTGPRGGYTFGSGTRLTVV.

CDR3 coding DNA: TGCGCCAGCAGGTGGGGGACAGGGGTGCGCACAGATACGCAGTATTTT. Its protein product is CASRWGTGVRTDTQYF. The V call is TRBV5-1, the J call TRBJ2-3, with 10 positions matching TRBD1. Germline assignment: CDR1 SGHRS and CDR2 YFSETQ. This CDR3 spans 16 amino acids. The trim removed 5 bases at V and 1 base at J, leaving 7 bases unmatched.

The rearrangement uses TRBV5-4 and TRBJ1-2; D unclear. The CDR3 sequence is 13 residues long. Germline V gene sequence: CDR1 SGHNT, CDR2 YYREEE (reference sequence). Between the trimmed V and J ends, which lost 0 bases and 1 base, there was a span of 4 bases. CDR3 amino acids: CASSLDNNYGYTF. The CDR3 nucleotides are TGTGCCAGCAGCTTGGATAATAACTATGGCTACACCTTC. The full variable domain, rest sourced from reference TRBV5-4 and TRBJ1-2, is ETGVTQSPTHLIKTRGQQVTLRCSSQSGHNTVSWYQQALGQGPQFIFQYYREEENGRGNFPPRFSGLQFPNYSSELNVNALELDDSALYLCASSLDNNYGYTFGSGTRLTVV.

The V call is TRBV19, the J call TRBJ1-2; D unclear. The CDR3 loop spans 12 amino acids. V lost 4 bases, J lost 8 bases, and 11 bases lay in between. Germline CDR1 is LNHDA and CDR2 is SQIVND (reference sequence). The CDR3 sequence is CASSTQRRGYTF. The CDR3 region has the DNA TGTGCCAGTAGTACGCAGAGGCGCGGCTACACCTTC.

This rearrangement joins TRBV27 to TRBJ1-2; 7 nucleotides match TRBD1. The germline V gene encodes CDR1 MNHEY and CDR2 SMNVEV (reference sequence). The CDR3 has 14 residues. The V segment lost 5 bases and the J segment 2 bases; nucleotides outside the gene matches: 5. The CDR3 protein is CASSKSGGNYGYTF. CDR3 in DNA: TGTGCCAGCAGTAAATCAGGGGGGAACTATGGCTACACCTTC.

The rearrangement links TRBV5-1 to TRBJ2-3; D is uncertain. Germline V gives CDR1 SGHRS, CDR2 YFSETQ. The CDR3 is 14 amino acids. V was trimmed by 4 bases and J by 4 bases, leaving 13 bases between them. Here the CDR3 DNA reads TGCGCCAGCAGCCCGATAGCCGGCTCAGATACGCAGTATTTT. Its translation: CASSPIAGSDTQYF.

The chain has TRBV9 and TRBJ1-1; D unresolved. This CDR3 comprises 13 residues. Trimming took 0 bases from V and 7 from J, leaving 10 bases between them. Per germline, CDR1 SGDLS and CDR2 YYNGEE. DNA for the CDR3: TGTGCCAGCAGCGTAGGGTCCAGCCGTGAAGCTTTCTTT. It encodes CASSVGSSREAFF.

This clone was recorded once. This chain connects TRBV6-5 to TRBJ1-2; D may be TRBD1 (5 bases). Trimming took off 5 bases at V and 4 bases at J, with 14 bases between the two ends. Germline assignment: CDR1 MNHEY and CDR2 SVGAGI. This CDR3 is built from 14 residues. This CDR3 reads CASSPGGFSYGYTF. DNA for the CDR3: TGTGCCAGCAGTCCGGGGGGATTCAGCTATGGCTACACCTTC.